Shown below are 18 T cell receptor beta chains from a single sample sequenced in a study of blood T cell repertoires in COVID-19. Sequencing was performed with immunoSEQ multiplex PCR; in TCRdb, only in-frame clones are kept and a portion is missing. The sample records 60,000 to 70,000 clones, about 81% being singletons. What was sequenced was peripheral blood. The receptors here all came from a man at least 80 years old with acute or convalescent COVID-19.

This sequence joins TRBV9 and TRBJ2-7, with D maybe TRBD2 (6 bases). The CDR3 runs 15 residues. Germline CDR1 and CDR2: SGDLS and YYNGEE. V lost 3 bases, J lost 4 bases, and 17 bases lay in between. The CDR3 DNA follows: TGTGCCAGCAGCGCGGGCGGGGACTGGGTATACGAGCAGTACTTC. Its protein product is CASSAGGDWVYEQYF.

The genes are TRBV6-1 and TRBJ1-2; D possibly corresponds to TRBD1 (6 bases). Trimming removed 0 bases from V and 5 bases from J, with 19 bases in between. CDR3 length: 17 amino acids. Germline loops: CDR1 MNHNS, CDR2 SASEGT. The CDR3 nucleotides read TGTGCCAGCAGTGAAGCGCTCGGGGGGGCTGCGGGATATGGCTACACCTTC. It is translated as CASSEALGGAAGYGYTF.

The CDR3 protein is CASSLGTSGGTTDTQYF. CDR3 in DNA: TGCGCCAGCAGCCTCGGGACTAGCGGGGGAACCACAGATACGCAGTATTTT. The chain employs TRBV5-1 and TRBJ2-3, with 14 bases matching TRBD2. CDR3 size: 17 residues. V shed 4 bases and J 2 bases; nucleotides not matched to a gene: 6. The germline gives CDR1 SGHRS, CDR2 YFSETQ.

The rearrangement joins TRBV24-1 to TRBJ1-1; no definite D call. CDR1 and CDR2 (germline): KGHDR, SFDVKD. The CDR3 loop spans 13 amino acids. With 5 bases removed from V and 2 bases from J, the gap between germline ends came to 8 bases. The CDR3 region has the DNA TGTGCCACCAGTGGATCAGGAAACACTGAAGCTTTCTTT. Encoded protein: CATSGSGNTEAFF.

The rearrangement links TRBV14 to TRBJ2-1; tentatively, D is TRBD2 (5 bases). Germline CDR1 and CDR2: SGHDN and FVKESK. The CDR3 consists of 17 residues. V was clipped by 2 bases and J by 0 bases, with 14 bases between them. The CDR3 sequence: CASSQRTPPTSYNEQFF. DNA of the CDR3: TGTGCCAGCAGCCAACGGACTCCACCAACCTCCTACAATGAGCAGTTCTTC.

V and J are TRBV7-2 and TRBJ2-2; possibly TRBD2 for D (6 bases). The CDR3 spans 18 residues. The V gene's germline CDR1 is SGHTA and CDR2 FQGNSA. Trimming removed 1 base at V and 2 bases at J, with 17 bases between. In DNA form, the CDR3 reads TGTGCCAGCAGCTTAGTTAGTACCGGGACTGGAAACACCGGGGAGCTGTTTTTT. Translation gives CASSLVSTGTGNTGELFF.

This chain uses TRBV7-3 with TRBJ2-2; TRBD1 agrees at 7 bases. This CDR3 spans 12 amino acids. CDR1 and CDR2 (germline): SGHTA, FQGTGA. The V and J ends lost 4 bases and 7 bases, in that order; junction bases with no gene match: 0. CDR3 protein: CASSSGGGELFF. As DNA, the CDR3 is TGTGCCAGCAGCTCAGGGGGCGGGGAGCTGTTTTTT.

The chain couples TRBV29-1 to TRBJ2-7; TRBD1 is a possible D gene (6 bases). V lost 6 bases to trimming and J lost 5 bases, with 14 bases between them. Germline V gene data show CDR1 as SQVTM and CDR2 as ANQGSEA. This CDR3 is built from 12 residues. As DNA, the CDR3 is TGCAGCGTCACGGACAGATATGACGAGCAGTACTTC. Protein: CSVTDRYDEQYF.

The V gene is TRBV7-3, the J gene TRBJ2-3; the D is unclear. The CDR3 covers 13 residues. V lost 1 base, J lost 5 bases, and 7 bases lay in between. The germline V gene has CDR1 SGHTA and CDR2 FQGTGA. This CDR3 reads CASSLRRGDTQYF. CDR3 DNA: TGTGCCAGCAGCTTAAGGCGCGGAGATACGCAGTATTTT.

The V and J genes are TRBV6-5 and TRBJ2-5; 9 bases agree with TRBD1. The J call is doubtful: the DNA matches TRBJ2-7 better. The CDR3 totals 14 residues. CDR1 MNHEY and CDR2 SVGAGI come from the germline V gene. CDR3 DNA: TGTGCCAGCAGTCCCGGGACAGGGTCCTACGAGCAGTACTTC. This encodes CASSPGTGSYEQYF.

V usage is TRBV5-1 and J usage is TRBJ1-3; D is ambiguous. The CDR3 has 15 residues. Looked up from germline, CDR1 is SGHRS and CDR2 is YFSETQ. V dropped 4 bases and J dropped 0 bases, with 11 bases sitting between them. This CDR3 reads CASSLGESSGNTIYF. The CDR3 DNA reads as TGCGCCAGCAGCCTTGGGGAGAGCTCTGGAAACACCATATATTTT.

This rearrangement joins TRBV7-8 to TRBJ2-7; 12 nucleotides line up with TRBD1. The CDR3 is 16 amino acids. Looked up from germline, CDR1 is SGHVS and CDR2 is FQNEAQ. V was clipped by 2 bases and J by 7 bases; unmatched bases: 9. The chain's CDR3 is CASSLFPGQGAWEQYF. In nucleotides, the CDR3 is TGTGCCAGCAGCTTATTCCCGGGACAGGGGGCTTGGGAGCAGTACTTC.

This sequence joins TRBV6-2 or TRBV6-3 and TRBJ1-4; D gene ambiguous. Trimming left V 1 base short and J 6 bases short, with 12 bases between. The CDR3 contains 15 residues. Germline V lookup: CDR1 MNHEY, CDR2 SVGEGT. Here the CDR3 DNA reads TGTGCCAGCAGTTACTGGCCCGGGGAAGATGAAAAACTGTTTTTT. Its protein product is CASSYWPGEDEKLFF.

This chain connects TRBV7-2 to TRBJ1-1; 8 bases match TRBD1. V shed 1 base and J 1 base; nucleotides not matched to a gene: 11. In germline, CDR1 is SGHTA, CDR2 FQGNSA. The CDR3 spans 18 residues. CDR3 in amino acids: CASSLEPPGQGRNTEAFF. The CDR3 bases are TGTGCCAGCAGCTTAGAGCCCCCCGGACAGGGAAGGAACACTGAAGCTTTCTTT.

The chain combines TRBV9 with TRBJ2-7; 8 bases map to TRBD2. In germline, CDR1 is SGDLS, CDR2 YYNGEE. Unmatched junction bases numbered 7, after V lost 7 bases and J lost 4 bases. The CDR3 covers 13 residues. The CDR3 DNA reads TGTGCCAGCGTGGGGAGCGGGAGATACGAGCAGTACTTC. This sequence encodes CASVGSGRYEQYF.

The rearrangement links TRBV6-6 to TRBJ2-5, with TRBD2 matching 13 bases. This CDR3 comprises 14 residues. Trimming cost V 10 bases and J 5 bases; bases outside gene matches: 7. Germline V gene sequence: CDR1 MNHNY, CDR2 SVGAGI (reference sequence). CDR3 DNA sequence: TGTGCCACCCTGACTAGCGGGGGGCTGGAGACCCAGTACTTC. This codes for CATLTSGGLETQYF.

The chain is built from TRBV12-3 or TRBV12-4 and TRBJ2-7; no clear D gene. Trimming stripped 3 bases from V and 6 bases from J, with 9 bases between. CDR3 length: 12 amino acids. The CDR3 region is CASSFMRSEQYF. CDR3 sequence (DNA): TGTGCCAGCAGTTTTATGAGATCCGAGCAGTACTTC.

The chain employs TRBV5-1 and TRBJ2-5; 7 nucleotides agree with TRBD2. After removal of 4 bases from V and 2 bases from J, the junction contained 8 bases not matched to a gene. The CDR3 runs 15 residues. CDR1 is SGHRS and CDR2 is YFSETQ in the germline V gene. The CDR3 sequence is CASSTLDGRQETQYF. CDR3 in DNA: TGCGCCAGCAGCACCCTCGACGGGAGGCAAGAGACCCAGTACTTC.